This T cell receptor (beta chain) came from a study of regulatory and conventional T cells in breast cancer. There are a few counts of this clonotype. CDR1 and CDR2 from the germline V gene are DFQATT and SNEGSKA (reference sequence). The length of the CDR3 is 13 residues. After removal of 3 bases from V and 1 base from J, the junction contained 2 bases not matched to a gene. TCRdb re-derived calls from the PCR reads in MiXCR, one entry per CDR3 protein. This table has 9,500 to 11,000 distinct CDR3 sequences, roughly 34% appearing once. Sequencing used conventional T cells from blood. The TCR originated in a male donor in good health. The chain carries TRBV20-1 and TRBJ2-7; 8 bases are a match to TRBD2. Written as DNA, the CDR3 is TGCAGTGCTAGTCCTAGCGGGTCCTACGAGCAGTACTTC. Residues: CSASPSGSYEQYF.